Presented here are 4 T cell receptor beta chains from one specimen sequenced in a study of CXCR3-negative and CXCR3-positive naive CD8 T cells. Study-wide results and caveats: CXCR3-positive naive cells carried more hydrophobic TRB CDR3s than CXCR3-negative naive cells did.

Their recognized antigens are unknown. UMI labels and 5' RACE were used to prepare the TRB cDNA libraries. After re-calling the 5' RACE reads, TCRdb lists one entry per CDR3 protein, DNA absent. The data include 150,000 to 180,000 distinct CDR3 sequences; the top ten clones carry 0.45% to 0.6%. Sequenced: naive CXCR3+ CD8+ T cells from blood. Documented subset: CD45RO-CCR7+CD27+CD95- naive CD8+ T cells expressing CXCR3 (TNR3+). These receptors were collected from a human donor in good health. Some clones in this sample may be carry-over from other donors' samples.

This chain joins TRBV10-3 and TRBJ2-1. The CDR3 has 13 residues. Germline V CDR1 and CDR2: ENHRY, SYGVKD. The CDR3 reads CAISESAVGEQFF.

V gene TRBV5-6 combines with J gene TRBJ2-5; TCRdb's D gene call, TRBD1, goes unchecked for lack of DNA. There are 16 residues in the CDR3. Looked up from germline, CDR1 is SGHDT and CDR2 is YYEEEE. The CDR3 sequence is CASSLIGNLQGETQYF.

The gene calls are TRBV20-1 and TRBJ1-2; TCRdb's assignment of TRBD1 cannot be checked, as there is no DNA. The germline V gene encodes CDR1 DFQATT and CDR2 SNEGSKA (reference sequence). CDR3 size: 13 residues. CDR3 loop: CSASPATGDGYTF.

CDR3 amino acids: CASSYSDREGGYTF. This chain links TRBV6-2 or TRBV6-3 with TRBJ1-2; the TRBD1 assignment by TCRdb is unverifiable without DNA. Germline V lookup: CDR1 MNHEY, CDR2 SVGEGT. CDR3 length: 14 amino acids.